This TCR beta chain was profiled in a study of blood T cell repertoires in COVID-19. About the study: The United States, Italy and Spain were the sources of the acute and convalescent COVID-19 samples. T cells, B-cell-depleted T cells, or PBMCs provided the cDNA or gDNA that served as material.

As originally analysed: Nucleated cell number was recorded as an estimate derived from reference gene primer amplification. Profiled with immunoSEQ multiplex PCR; TCRdb holds only in-frame clones, not every one. V and J calls and clone size are as listed in that table; D and trimming were resolved from the DNA. Of about 60,000 clones detected, over 60% appear once; the ten largest clones hold approximately 18%. This CDR3 comprises 14 residues. Trimming cost V 4 bases and J 0 bases, with 7 bases left between them. Germline CDR1 SGHRS, CDR2 YFSETQ. Recruited during active infection, patients (from Seattle) were subsequently followed longitudinally.

The sequenced sample consisted of peripheral blood. The chain couples TRBV5-1 to TRBJ1-4, with D unresolved. The sequence was collected from a man between 25 and 39 years old with COVID-19, enrolled during active disease. The CDR3 spells CASSEASTNEKLFF. CDR3 nucleotide sequence: TGCGCCAGCAGCGAGGCTTCAACTAATGAAAAACTGTTTTTT.